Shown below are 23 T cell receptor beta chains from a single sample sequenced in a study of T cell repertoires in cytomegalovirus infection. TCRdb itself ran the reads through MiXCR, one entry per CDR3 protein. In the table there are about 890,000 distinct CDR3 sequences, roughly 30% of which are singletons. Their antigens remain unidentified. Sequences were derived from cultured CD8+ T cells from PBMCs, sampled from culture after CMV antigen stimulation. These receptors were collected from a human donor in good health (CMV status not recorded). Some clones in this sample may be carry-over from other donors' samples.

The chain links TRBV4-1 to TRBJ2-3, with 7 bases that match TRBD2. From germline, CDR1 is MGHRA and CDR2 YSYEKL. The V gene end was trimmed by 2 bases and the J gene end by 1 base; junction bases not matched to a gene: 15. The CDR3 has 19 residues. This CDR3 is CASSQLSSYGRGGTDTQYF. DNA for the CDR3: TGCGCCAGCAGCCAACTATCCTCATATGGGAGGGGAGGCACAGATACGCAGTATTTT.

The CDR3 sequence is CASSRSGDEQFF. The DNA of the CDR3 is TGTGCCAGCAGCAGATCGGGGGATGAGCAGTTCTTC. This chain joins TRBV5-4 and TRBJ2-1, with a tentative D call TRBD2 (6 bases). The CDR3 runs to 12 residues. The germline CDR1 and CDR2 sequences are SGHNT and YYREEE (reference sequence). Trimming pared 4 bases from V and 8 bases from J, leaving 10 bases between.

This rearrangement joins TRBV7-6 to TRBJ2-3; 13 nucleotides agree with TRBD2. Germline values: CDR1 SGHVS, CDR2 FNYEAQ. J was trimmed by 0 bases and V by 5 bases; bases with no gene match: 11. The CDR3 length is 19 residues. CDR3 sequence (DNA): TGTGCCAGCAGCACTTGGAGAAGGACTAGCGGGGGAAGCACAGATACGCAGTATTTT. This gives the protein CASSTWRRTSGGSTDTQYF.

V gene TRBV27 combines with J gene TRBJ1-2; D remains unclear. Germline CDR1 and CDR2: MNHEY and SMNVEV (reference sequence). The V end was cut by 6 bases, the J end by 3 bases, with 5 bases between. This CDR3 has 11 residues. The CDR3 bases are TGTGCCAGCAGGGGCTACTATGGCTACACCTTC. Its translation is CASRGYYGYTF.

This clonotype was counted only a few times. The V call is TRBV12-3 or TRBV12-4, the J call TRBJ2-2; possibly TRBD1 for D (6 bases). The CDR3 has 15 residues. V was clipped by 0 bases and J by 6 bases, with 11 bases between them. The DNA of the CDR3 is TGTGCCAGCAGTTTAGCGGGGGCCTCGGCCGGGGAGCTGTTTTTT. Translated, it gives CASSLAGASAGELFF.

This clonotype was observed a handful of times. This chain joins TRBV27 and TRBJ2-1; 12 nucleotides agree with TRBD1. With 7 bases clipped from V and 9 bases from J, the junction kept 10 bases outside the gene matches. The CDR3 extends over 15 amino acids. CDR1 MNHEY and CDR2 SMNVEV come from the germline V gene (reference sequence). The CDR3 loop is CASTPWGTGGPEQFF. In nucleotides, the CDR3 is TGTGCCAGCACCCCCTGGGGGACAGGGGGCCCTGAGCAGTTCTTC.

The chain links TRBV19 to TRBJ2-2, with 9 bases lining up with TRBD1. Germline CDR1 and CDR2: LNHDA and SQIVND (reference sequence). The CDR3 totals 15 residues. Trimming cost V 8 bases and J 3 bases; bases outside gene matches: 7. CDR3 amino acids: CASFDRGGYTGELFF. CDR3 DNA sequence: TGTGCCAGTTTCGACAGGGGGGGCTACACCGGGGAGCTGTTTTTT.

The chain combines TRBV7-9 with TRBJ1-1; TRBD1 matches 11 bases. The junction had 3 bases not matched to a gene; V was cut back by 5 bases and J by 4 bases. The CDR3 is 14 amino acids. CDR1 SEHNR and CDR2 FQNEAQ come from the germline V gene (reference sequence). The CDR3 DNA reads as TGTGCCAGCAGCGGGACAGGGGGTTTCACTGAAGCTTTCTTT. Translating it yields CASSGTGGFTEAFF.

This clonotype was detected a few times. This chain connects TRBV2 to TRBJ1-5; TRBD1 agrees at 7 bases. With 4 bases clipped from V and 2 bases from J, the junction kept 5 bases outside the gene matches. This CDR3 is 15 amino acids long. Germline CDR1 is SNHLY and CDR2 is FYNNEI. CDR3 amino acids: CASSVGGQGNQPQHF. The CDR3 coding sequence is TGTGCCAGCAGTGTAGGAGGACAGGGCAATCAGCCCCAGCATTTT.

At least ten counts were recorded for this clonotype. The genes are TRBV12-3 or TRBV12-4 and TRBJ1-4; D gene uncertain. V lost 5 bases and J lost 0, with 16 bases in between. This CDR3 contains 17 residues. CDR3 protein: CASSLLWTESTNEKLFF. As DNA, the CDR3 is TGTGCCAGCAGTCTACTCTGGACCGAGTCAACTAATGAAAAACTGTTTTTT.

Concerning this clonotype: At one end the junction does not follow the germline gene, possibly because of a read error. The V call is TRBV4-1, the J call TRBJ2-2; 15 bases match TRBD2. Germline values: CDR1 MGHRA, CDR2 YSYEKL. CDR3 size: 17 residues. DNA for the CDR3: TGTGCCAGCATCCGGACTAGCGGGGGGGCAAAAACCGGGGAGCTGTTTTTT. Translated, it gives CASIRTSGGAKTGELFF.

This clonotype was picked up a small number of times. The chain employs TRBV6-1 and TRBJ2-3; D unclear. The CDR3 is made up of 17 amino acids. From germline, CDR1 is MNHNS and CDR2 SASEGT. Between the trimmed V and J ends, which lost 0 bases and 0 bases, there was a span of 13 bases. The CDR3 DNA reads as TGTGCCAGCAGTGAAGCTACGACACGCGCTAGCACAGATACGCAGTATTTT. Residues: CASSEATTRASTDTQYF.

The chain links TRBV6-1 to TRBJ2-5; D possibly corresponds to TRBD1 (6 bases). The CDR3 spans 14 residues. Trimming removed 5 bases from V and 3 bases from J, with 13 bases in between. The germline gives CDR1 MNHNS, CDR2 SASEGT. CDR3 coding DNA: TGTGCCAGCAGTCCAAATGAGGGGGAAGAGACCCAGTACTTC. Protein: CASSPNEGEETQYF.

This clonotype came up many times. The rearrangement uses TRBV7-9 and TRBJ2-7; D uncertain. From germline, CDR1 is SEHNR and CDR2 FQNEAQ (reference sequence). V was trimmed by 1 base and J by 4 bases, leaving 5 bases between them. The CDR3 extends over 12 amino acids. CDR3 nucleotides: TGTGCCAGCAGCTTAGGCCAATACGAGCAGTACTTC. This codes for CASSLGQYEQYF.

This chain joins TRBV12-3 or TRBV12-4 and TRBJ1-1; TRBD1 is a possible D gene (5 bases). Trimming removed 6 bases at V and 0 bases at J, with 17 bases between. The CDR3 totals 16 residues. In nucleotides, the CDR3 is TGTGCCAGCAGACAACACGGGGAGGGGTTGAACACTGAAGCTTTCTTT. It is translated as CASRQHGEGLNTEAFF.

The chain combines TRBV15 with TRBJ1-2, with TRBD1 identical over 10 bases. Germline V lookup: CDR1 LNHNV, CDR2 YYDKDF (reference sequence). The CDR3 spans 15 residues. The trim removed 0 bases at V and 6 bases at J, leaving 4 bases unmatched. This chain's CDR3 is CATSRERTGGNGYTF. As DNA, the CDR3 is TGTGCCACCAGCAGAGAAAGGACAGGGGGGAATGGCTACACCTTC.

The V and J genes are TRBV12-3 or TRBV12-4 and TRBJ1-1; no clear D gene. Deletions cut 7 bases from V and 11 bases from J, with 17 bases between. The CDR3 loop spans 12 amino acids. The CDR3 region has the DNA TGTGCCAGCACCTCATCCTCCTTTAACGCTTTCTTT. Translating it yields CASTSSSFNAFF.

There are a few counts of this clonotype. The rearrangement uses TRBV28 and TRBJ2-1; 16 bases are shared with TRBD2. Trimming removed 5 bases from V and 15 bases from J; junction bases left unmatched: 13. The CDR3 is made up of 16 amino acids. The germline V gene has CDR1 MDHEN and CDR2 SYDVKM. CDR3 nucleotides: TGTGCCAGCAGTCCCCCTGGGACTAGCGGGGGGGAAGGGGGGTTCTTC. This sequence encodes CASSPPGTSGGEGGFF. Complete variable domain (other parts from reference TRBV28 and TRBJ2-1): DVKVTQSSRYLVKRTGEKVFLECVQDMDHENMFWYRQDPGLGLRLIYFSYDVKMKEKGDIPEGYSVSREKKERFSLILESASTNQTSMYLCASSPPGTSGGEGGFFGPGTRLTVL.

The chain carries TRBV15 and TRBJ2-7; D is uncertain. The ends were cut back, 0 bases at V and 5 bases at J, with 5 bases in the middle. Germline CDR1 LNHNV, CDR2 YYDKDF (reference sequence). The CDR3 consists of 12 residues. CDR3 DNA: TGTGCCACCAGCAGAGACGGGCACGAGCAGTACGTC. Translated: CATSRDGHEQYV.

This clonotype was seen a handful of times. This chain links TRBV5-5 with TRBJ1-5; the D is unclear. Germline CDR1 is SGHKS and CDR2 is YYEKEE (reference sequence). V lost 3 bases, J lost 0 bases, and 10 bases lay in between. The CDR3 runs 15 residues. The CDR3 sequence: CASSWRSDSNQPQHF. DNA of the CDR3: TGTGCCAGCAGCTGGAGAAGTGATAGCAATCAGCCCCAGCATTTT.

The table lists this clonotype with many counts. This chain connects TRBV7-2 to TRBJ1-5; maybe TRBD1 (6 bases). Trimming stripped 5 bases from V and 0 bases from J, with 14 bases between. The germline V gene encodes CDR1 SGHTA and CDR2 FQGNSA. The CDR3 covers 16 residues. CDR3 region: CASSPRTDYSNQPQHF. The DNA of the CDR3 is TGTGCCAGCAGCCCTCGGACAGATTATAGCAATCAGCCCCAGCATTTT.

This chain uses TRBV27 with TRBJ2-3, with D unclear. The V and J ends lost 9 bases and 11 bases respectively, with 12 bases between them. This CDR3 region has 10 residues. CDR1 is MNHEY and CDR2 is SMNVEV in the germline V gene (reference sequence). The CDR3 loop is CARGGKGQYF. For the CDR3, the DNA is TGTGCCAGAGGTGGAAAGGGGCAGTATTTT.

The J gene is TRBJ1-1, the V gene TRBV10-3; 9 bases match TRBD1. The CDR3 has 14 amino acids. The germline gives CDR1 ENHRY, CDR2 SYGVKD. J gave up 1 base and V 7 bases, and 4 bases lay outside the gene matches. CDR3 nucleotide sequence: TGTGCCATCAATCCGGGACAGGGGAACACTGAAGCTTTCTTT. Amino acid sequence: CAINPGQGNTEAFF.